Listed below are T cell receptor beta chains from one sample, sequenced in a study of regulatory T cells in long-lasting Graves disease. TCRdb re-analysed the multiplex PCR reads in MiXCR, keeping a single row per CDR3 protein. The sample yields under 450,000 distinct CDR3 sequences, roughly 16% seen once. These data were also filed under a second study, of T cells in Graves' hyperthyroidism and ophthalmopathy.

The starting material was peripheral blood mononuclear cells (PBMCs), obtained at new diagnosis, from a patient treated with antithyroid drugs. These receptor sequences come from a woman aged 18-29 years with Graves disease. CDR3s include the opening cysteine and the closing phenylalanine or tryptophan. Each record gives: V gene, D gene, clone size, CDR3 length, J gene, CDR3 DNA, CDR3 protein. The D gene is left open where the match is weak. A clone size is listed for some rows: how often the clone was seen (once, few, many), or a class if it is expanded.

v_call: TRBV28; d_call: NA; clone_size: many; cdr3_length: 14; j_call: TRBJ1-4; cdr3_nt: TGTGCCAGCAGTTTCCAGTCCGTGGACGAAAAACTGTTTTTT; cdr3_aa: CASSFQSVDEKLFF
v_call: TRBV20-1; d_call: TRBD2; clone_size: many; cdr3_length: 14; j_call: TRBJ2-2; cdr3_nt: TGCAGTGCTAGATCTAGCGGAGGCACCGGGGAGCTGTTTTTT; cdr3_aa: CSARSSGGTGELFF
v_call: TRBV7-3; d_call: TRBD1; clone_size: many; cdr3_length: 18; j_call: TRBJ2-5; cdr3_nt: TGTGCCAGCAGCTCCTGGGGCCTAGGGACAGCCTACCAAGAGACCCAGTACTTC; cdr3_aa: CASSSWGLGTAYQETQYF
v_call: TRBV12-3/TRBV12-4; d_call: TRBD2; clone_size: few; cdr3_length: 15; j_call: TRBJ2-3; cdr3_nt: TGTGCCAGCAGTTTATCTAGCGGGATGACAGATACGCAGTATTTT; cdr3_aa: CASSLSSGMTDTQYF
v_call: TRBV12-3/TRBV12-4; d_call: NA; clone_size: many; cdr3_length: 17; j_call: TRBJ2-6; cdr3_nt: TGTGCCAGCAGTTACCGACAGGTTAGAGCTGGGGCCAACGTCCTGACTTTC; cdr3_aa: CASSYRQVRAGANVLTF
v_call: TRBV13; d_call: TRBD1; clone_size: many; cdr3_length: 13; j_call: TRBJ2-1; cdr3_nt: TGTGCCAGCAGGCGGACAGGGATGAATGAGCAGTTCTTC; cdr3_aa: CASRRTGMNEQFF
v_call: TRBV2; d_call: NA; clone_size: few; cdr3_length: 15; j_call: TRBJ1-5; cdr3_nt: TGTGCCAGCATGGGGGGGGGGGGCGCTTATCAGCCCCAGCATTTT; cdr3_aa: CASMGGGGAYQPQHF
v_call: TRBV12-3/TRBV12-4; d_call: NA; clone_size: many; cdr3_length: 13; j_call: TRBJ2-5; cdr3_nt: TGTGCCACTACACTGGGGACCGAAGGGGCCCAGTACTTC; cdr3_aa: CATTLGTEGAQYF
v_call: TRBV11-1; d_call: NA; clone_size: many; cdr3_length: 15; j_call: TRBJ1-4; cdr3_nt: TGTGCCAGCAGCTTAACGCCGGAGCGTGGTGAAAAACTGTTTTTT; cdr3_aa: CASSLTPERGEKLFF
v_call: TRBV3-1; d_call: TRBD1; clone_size: NA; cdr3_length: 14; j_call: TRBJ1-6; cdr3_nt: TGTGCCAGCAGCCCGGGACAGGGAGGTGCACCCCTCCACTTT; cdr3_aa: CASSPGQGGAPLHF
v_call: TRBV6-1; d_call: NA; clone_size: few; cdr3_length: 13; j_call: TRBJ2-1; cdr3_nt: TGTGCCAGTAGGAGGGACTCCTACAATGAGCAGTTCTTC; cdr3_aa: CASRRDSYNEQFF
v_call: TRBV7-9; d_call: TRBD2; clone_size: few; cdr3_length: 13; j_call: TRBJ2-7; cdr3_nt: TGTGCCAGCAGCGTGGGACTAGGGGATGAGCAGTACTTC; cdr3_aa: CASSVGLGDEQYF
v_call: TRBV11-1; d_call: NA; clone_size: many; cdr3_length: 16; j_call: TRBJ2-5; cdr3_nt: TGTGCCAGCAGCTTAGGCCGGGTTGAGTACCAAGAGACCCAGTACTTC; cdr3_aa: CASSLGRVEYQETQYF
v_call: TRBV25-1; d_call: TRBD1; clone_size: NA; cdr3_length: 14; j_call: TRBJ2-7; cdr3_nt: TGTGCCATCCCCCACCGGGACAGGGAGTACGAGCAGTACTTC; cdr3_aa: CAIPHRDREYEQYF
v_call: TRBV6-1; d_call: NA; clone_size: NA; cdr3_length: 13; j_call: TRBJ1-3; cdr3_nt: TGTGCCAGCAGAGATAACACTGGAAACACCATATATTTT; cdr3_aa: CASRDNTGNTIYF
v_call: TRBV4-2; d_call: TRBD2; clone_size: many; cdr3_length: 15; j_call: TRBJ2-5; cdr3_nt: TGTGCCAGCAGCCCCCGGACTAGCGGGGGAGGGACCCAGTACTTC; cdr3_aa: CASSPRTSGGGTQYF
v_call: TRBV27; d_call: TRBD1; clone_size: many; cdr3_length: 14; j_call: TRBJ1-1; cdr3_nt: TGTGCCAGCAGTTTATCGGACAGGGGACCTGAAGCTTTCTTT; cdr3_aa: CASSLSDRGPEAFF
v_call: TRBV7-3; d_call: NA; clone_size: NA; cdr3_length: 13; j_call: TRBJ2-3; cdr3_nt: TGTGCCAGCAGCTTATGGCGCGCAGATACGCAGTATTTT; cdr3_aa: CASSLWRADTQYF
v_call: TRBV3-1; d_call: TRBD2; clone_size: few; cdr3_length: 15; j_call: TRBJ2-2; cdr3_nt: TGTGCCAGCAGTCCCGGGGGGACGGACACCGGGGAGCTGTTTTTT; cdr3_aa: CASSPGGTDTGELFF
v_call: TRBV28; d_call: TRBD1; clone_size: many; cdr3_length: 15; j_call: TRBJ2-1; cdr3_nt: TGTGCCAGCAGCCGGACAGGGGGCTCCTACAATGAGCAGTTCTTC; cdr3_aa: CASSRTGGSYNEQFF
v_call: TRBV12-3/TRBV12-4; d_call: NA; clone_size: many; cdr3_length: 19; j_call: TRBJ2-3; cdr3_nt: TGTGCCAGCAGTTTTCGTCTTCGTGACGTCCGGACAGATTTGTCTACGCAGTATTTT; cdr3_aa: CASSFRLRDVRTDLSTQYF
v_call: TRBV30; d_call: NA; clone_size: many; cdr3_length: 14; j_call: TRBJ1-1; cdr3_nt: TGTGCCTGGAGCCGATCGATCAAGGGCGCTGAAGCTTTCTTT; cdr3_aa: CAWSRSIKGAEAFF
v_call: TRBV5-4; d_call: NA; clone_size: NA; cdr3_length: 15; j_call: TRBJ2-6; cdr3_nt: TGTGCCAGCAGCTTGGAAGGGACTGGGGCCAACGTCCTGACTTTC; cdr3_aa: CASSLEGTGANVLTF
v_call: TRBV28; d_call: TRBD1; clone_size: NA; cdr3_length: 19; j_call: TRBJ1-6; cdr3_nt: TGTGCCAGCAGTTTGTTCGGTGGGACAGGGGGCCTCTATAATTCACCCCTCCACTTT; cdr3_aa: CASSLFGGTGGLYNSPLHF
v_call: TRBV4-1; d_call: NA; clone_size: many; cdr3_length: 15; j_call: TRBJ2-1; cdr3_nt: TGCGCCAGCAGCCAAGATTCGCAGGCCAACAATGAGCAGTTCTTC; cdr3_aa: CASSQDSQANNEQFF
v_call: TRBV12-3/TRBV12-4; d_call: TRBD1; clone_size: many; cdr3_length: 16; j_call: TRBJ1-1; cdr3_nt: TGTGCCAGCATAGAATCCCCTACAGGGGTCGGCACTGAAGCTTTCTTT; cdr3_aa: CASIESPTGVGTEAFF
v_call: TRBV5-1; d_call: NA; clone_size: NA; cdr3_length: 15; j_call: TRBJ2-7; cdr3_nt: TGCGCCAGCAGCTTCTCCTTTGGGACACCCTACGAGCAGTGCTTC; cdr3_aa: CASSFSFGTPYEQCF
v_call: TRBV12-3/TRBV12-4; d_call: TRBD2; clone_size: many; cdr3_length: 18; j_call: TRBJ2-1; cdr3_nt: TGTGCCAGCAGCCCCGAGTGGGGAACTAGCGGGAGCGGGAATGAGCAGTTCTTC; cdr3_aa: CASSPEWGTSGSGNEQFF
v_call: TRBV11-2; d_call: NA; clone_size: many; cdr3_length: 16; j_call: TRBJ2-6; cdr3_nt: TGTGCCAGCAGTCGCTACAGGGTCTCTGGGGCCAACGTCCTGACTTTC; cdr3_aa: CASSRYRVSGANVLTF
v_call: TRBV3-1; d_call: TRBD1; clone_size: few; cdr3_length: 16; j_call: TRBJ2-7; cdr3_nt: TGTGCCAGCAGCCAATTCTTACAGGGGGCTGGCTACGAGCAGTACTTC; cdr3_aa: CASSQFLQGAGYEQYF
v_call: TRBV6-1; d_call: TRBD2; clone_size: many; cdr3_length: 15; j_call: TRBJ2-1; cdr3_nt: TGTGCCAGCAGTGAATACGGGGGGGACTACAATGAGCAGTTCTTC; cdr3_aa: CASSEYGGDYNEQFF
v_call: TRBV5-1; d_call: TRBD2; clone_size: few; cdr3_length: 16; j_call: TRBJ2-7; cdr3_nt: TGCGCCAGCAGCCACGCGGGGACTAGCGGGACCTACGAGCAGTACTTC; cdr3_aa: CASSHAGTSGTYEQYF
v_call: TRBV6-1; d_call: NA; clone_size: many; cdr3_length: 15; j_call: TRBJ1-5; cdr3_nt: TGTGCCAGCAGACCCTCAGCAGAGCCCAATCAGCCCCAGCATTTT; cdr3_aa: CASRPSAEPNQPQHF
v_call: TRBV12-3/TRBV12-4; d_call: TRBD2; clone_size: many; cdr3_length: 15; j_call: TRBJ2-3; cdr3_nt: TGTGCCAGCAGCACCAGCGGGGGGGGGGCAGATACGCAGTATTTT; cdr3_aa: CASSTSGGGADTQYF
v_call: TRBV20-1; d_call: TRBD1; clone_size: NA; cdr3_length: 14; j_call: TRBJ2-3; cdr3_nt: TGCAGTGCTAGCCAGGGGGTCCCTACAGATACGCAGTATTTT; cdr3_aa: CSASQGVPTDTQYF
v_call: TRBV15; d_call: NA; clone_size: many; cdr3_length: 14; j_call: TRBJ1-2; cdr3_nt: TGTGCCACCAGCAGAGATGGCAGTAACTATGGCTACACCTTC; cdr3_aa: CATSRDGSNYGYTF
v_call: TRBV3-1; d_call: NA; clone_size: many; cdr3_length: 12; j_call: TRBJ2-3; cdr3_nt: TGTGCCAGCAGCCAAGACACAGATACGCAGTATTTT; cdr3_aa: CASSQDTDTQYF
v_call: TRBV6-5; d_call: NA; clone_size: many; cdr3_length: 15; j_call: TRBJ2-2; cdr3_nt: TGTGCCAGCAGTTACTCAGCACGGTACACCGGGGAGCTGTTTTTT; cdr3_aa: CASSYSARYTGELFF
v_call: TRBV3-1; d_call: TRBD1; clone_size: NA; cdr3_length: 15; j_call: TRBJ1-1; cdr3_nt: TGTGCCAGCAGCCAAGACGACAGGGGGAACACTGAAGCTTTCTTT; cdr3_aa: CASSQDDRGNTEAFF
v_call: TRBV29-1; d_call: TRBD1; clone_size: many; cdr3_length: 14; j_call: TRBJ2-3; cdr3_nt: TGCAGCGTTGGAGGGGGACAGGCTAAAGATACGCAGTATTTT; cdr3_aa: CSVGGGQAKDTQYF
v_call: TRBV2; d_call: NA; clone_size: many; cdr3_length: 14; j_call: TRBJ1-5; cdr3_nt: TGTGCCAGCAGTGATTCGATTAGCAATCAGCCCCAGCATTTT; cdr3_aa: CASSDSISNQPQHF
v_call: TRBV4-1; d_call: TRBD1; clone_size: many; cdr3_length: 18; j_call: TRBJ2-7; cdr3_nt: TGCGCCAGCAGCCACCCACCCGACAGGGCCGACAGCTCCTACGAGCAGTACTTC; cdr3_aa: CASSHPPDRADSSYEQYF
v_call: TRBV3-1; d_call: NA; clone_size: once; cdr3_length: 17; j_call: TRBJ2-6; cdr3_nt: TGTGCCAGCAGCCGAGATCTGACAACCTCTGGGGCCAACGTCCTGACTTTC; cdr3_aa: CASSRDLTTSGANVLTF
v_call: TRBV12-3/TRBV12-4; d_call: TRBD1; clone_size: many; cdr3_length: 14; j_call: TRBJ1-1; cdr3_nt: TGTGCCAGCAGTATCACCACCGACAGGGTGCAAGCTTTCTTT; cdr3_aa: CASSITTDRVQAFF
v_call: TRBV3-1; d_call: TRBD1; clone_size: many; cdr3_length: 14; j_call: TRBJ2-7; cdr3_nt: TGTGCCAGCAGCAATGAAAATGCAGGGGGCGAGCAGTACTTC; cdr3_aa: CASSNENAGGEQYF
v_call: TRBV29-1; d_call: NA; clone_size: few; cdr3_length: 13; j_call: TRBJ2-2; cdr3_nt: TGCAGCGTTTTCGGTAGCGGCGCCGGGGAGCTGTTTTTT; cdr3_aa: CSVFGSGAGELFF
v_call: TRBV10-3; d_call: NA; clone_size: many; cdr3_length: 12; j_call: TRBJ1-1; cdr3_nt: TGTGCCATCAGTCCTGACGGATATGAAGCTTTCTTT; cdr3_aa: CAISPDGYEAFF
v_call: TRBV5-1; d_call: NA; clone_size: many; cdr3_length: 17; j_call: TRBJ1-3; cdr3_nt: TGCGCCAGCAGCTTGTCCTCAGACAGGAGCTCTGGAAACACCATATATTTT; cdr3_aa: CASSLSSDRSSGNTIYF
v_call: TRBV20-1; d_call: TRBD1; clone_size: NA; cdr3_length: 15; j_call: TRBJ2-3; cdr3_nt: TGCAGTGCTAGAGAGGACAGGCTATCCGCAGATACGCAGTATTTT; cdr3_aa: CSAREDRLSADTQYF
v_call: TRBV19; d_call: NA; clone_size: few; cdr3_length: 11; j_call: TRBJ2-5; cdr3_nt: TGTTCTGGGGGACTCCAAGAGACCCAGTACTTC; cdr3_aa: CSGGLQETQYF
v_call: TRBV13; d_call: NA; clone_size: many; cdr3_length: 13; j_call: TRBJ2-5; cdr3_nt: TGTGCCAGCAGCTTAGGGACTCCCGGGGCCCAGTACTTC; cdr3_aa: CASSLGTPGAQYF
v_call: TRBV5-1; d_call: TRBD1; clone_size: NA; cdr3_length: 16; j_call: TRBJ2-5; cdr3_nt: TGCGCCAGCAGTCCCGGGACAGGTGCGGTTCAAGAGACCCAGTACTTC; cdr3_aa: CASSPGTGAVQETQYF
v_call: TRBV5-1; d_call: TRBD1; clone_size: many; cdr3_length: 15; j_call: TRBJ2-7; cdr3_nt: TGCGCCAGCAGCTTGTCACAGGGGTATCTCTACGAGCAGTACTTC; cdr3_aa: CASSLSQGYLYEQYF
v_call: TRBV6-1; d_call: TRBD2; clone_size: few; cdr3_length: 23; j_call: TRBJ2-7; cdr3_nt: TGTGCCAGCAGAAGAAATCGGCCCCGGACTAGCGGGGGGGCATGGTGGGATGACCACGAGCAGTACTTC; cdr3_aa: CASRRNRPRTSGGAWWDDHEQYF
v_call: TRBV7-2; d_call: NA; clone_size: many; cdr3_length: 16; j_call: TRBJ1-6; cdr3_nt: TGTGCCAGCAGCATAGGCAGGGTTTCCTATAATTCACCCCTCCACTTT; cdr3_aa: CASSIGRVSYNSPLHF